The T cell receptor (beta chain) described here comes from a study of T cells after yellow fever vaccination. Study-level results: CD4 and CD8 compartments shared a small share of clonotypes, likely from convergent recombination. There was a possibility that FACS-sorted repertoires contained abundant clonotypes contaminating from the bulk population. Among primary-vaccination clones, most reappeared after the booster, at approximately 97% for CD4 and more than 85% for CD8.

This clonotype was picked up many times. Its cognate antigen is unknown. Trimming cost V 6 bases and J 8 bases, with 10 bases left between them. CDR3 size: 11 residues. A universal primer site and UMIs were added as TCR cDNA was made by 5'RACE template switching. TCRdb re-analysed the 5' RACE reads in MiXCR, keeping a single row per CDR3 protein. The sample records approximately 70,000 distinct CDR3 sequences, just over 6.5% being singletons. The sequencing here drew on CD8+ T cells sorted from PBMCs, taken around 45 days after the first yellow fever vaccination. The chain uses TRBV12-3 or TRBV12-4 and TRBJ1-2; no reliable D call. This sequence originates from a man aged 18 to 29 who received the YFV17D yellow fever vaccine. The CDR3 reads CASSQAHGYTF. Written as DNA, the CDR3 is TGTGCCAGCAGCCAGGCTCACGGCTACACCTTC.